The 7 T cell receptor beta chains given below trace back to one sample, sequenced in a study of Graves' ophthalmopathy and Graves' hyperthyroidism. Amplification targeted the TCR beta CDR3 regions, with RNA transcripts as the source material. An initial RT-PCR round employing HTBI primers preceded a second-round multiplex PCR. TCRdb reprocessed the multiplex PCR reads with MiXCR, giving one entry per CDR3 protein. This sample has approximately 41,000 distinct CDR3 sequences, with under 65% found just once. Sequencing was performed on peripheral blood. The receptor source for this set is an adult man with Graves' ophthalmopathy.

In regard to this clonotype: The junction departs from the called germline gene at one end, perhaps through a read error. The V call is TRBV29-1, the J call TRBJ2-2; D possibly uses TRBD1 or TRBD2 (5 bases each). Germline V lookup: CDR1 SQVTM, CDR2 ANQGSEA. The CDR3 spans 15 residues. CDR3 nucleotide sequence: TGCAGCGTTGAAGTCACAGGTGAGGAGACCGGGGAGCTGTCTTTT. As protein: CSVEVTGEETGELSF.

This clonotype was seen repeatedly, ten times or more. The limits of the CDR3 on the DNA are not certain, so only TCRdb's listed CDR3 is given. The chain employs TRBV12-3 or TRBV12-4 and TRBJ1-1. The CDR3 is made up of 15 amino acids, end residues included. This chain's CDR3 is CASNVFGSVNTEAFF.

The count of this clonotype is one. The chain uses TRBV5-1 and TRBJ2-1; D is possibly TRBD2 (5 bases). The V gene lost 6 bases and the J gene lost 2 bases, with 12 bases spanning the gap. This CDR3 is built from 14 residues. CDR1 is SGHRS and CDR2 is YFSETQ in the germline V gene. CDR3 sequence reads: CASKGGSPYNEQFF. DNA for the CDR3: TGCGCCAGCAAAGGAGGTTCCCCCTACAATGAGCAGTTCTTC.

This chain uses TRBV7-2 with TRBJ1-3; D uncertain. Germline assignment: CDR1 SGHTA and CDR2 FQGNSA. The CDR3 has 19 amino acids. V was cut by 5 bases and J by 3 bases, with 26 bases left in between. CDR3 DNA: TGTGCCAGCAGCCCGGAGAGGTCTATCACCAGGAGCGTTGGAAACACCATATATTTT. It specifies CASSPERSITRSVGNTIYF.

Comment on this clonotype: A read error may be the cause here, since a much bigger clone is one base away. The chain combines TRBV27 with TRBJ2-6, with D uncertain. Germline V gives CDR1 MNHEY, CDR2 SMNVEV (reference sequence). The CDR3 spans 13 residues. The DNA for the CDR3 is TGTGCCAGCAGTCCCTCTGGGACCAACGTCCTGACTTTC. This sequence encodes CASSPSGTNVLTF.

The rearrangement uses TRBV20-1 and TRBJ2-1, with a weak D call TRBD2 (6 bases). V was shortened by 3 bases and J by 6 bases, with 21 bases between the two germline ends. The CDR3 is 16 residues long. CDR1 and CDR2 (germline): DFQATT, SNEGSKA (reference sequence). Written as DNA, the CDR3 is TGCAGTGCTAGTCCCAGCGGGTCGGGATCTCTCAATGAGCAGTTCTTC. Its translation: CSASPSGSGSLNEQFF.

This clonotype was observed many times. V usage is TRBV4-2 and J usage is TRBJ2-3; 11 bases match TRBD2. Germline V gene data show CDR1 as LGHNA and CDR2 as YNFKEQ. V lost 4 bases, J lost 6 bases, and 9 bases stayed unmatched. This CDR3 region has 16 residues. CDR3: CASSRNPSGRTDTQYF. CDR3 nucleotides: TGTGCCAGCAGCCGGAATCCTAGCGGGAGGACCGATACGCAGTATTTT.